The 32 T cell receptor beta chains given below trace back to one sample, sequenced in a study of regulatory T cells in long-lasting Graves disease. For TCR beta, libraries came from iRepertoire HTBI primers and Arm-PCR of CDR3 regions. MiXCR, run by TCRdb on the multiplex PCR reads, gives a single entry per CDR3 protein. This sample has roughly 260,000 distinct CDR3 sequences, with around a sixth found just once. This sample's time point: newly diagnosed GD, antithyroid drugs for less than 3 months. Extracted RNA from PBMCs served as the source of the TCR library. A further study also used this sample, focusing on T cells in Graves' hyperthyroidism and ophthalmopathy.

The material sequenced was peripheral blood mononuclear cells (PBMCs), taken at new diagnosis, from a patient treated with antithyroid drugs. These receptor sequences come from a woman aged 25 to 45 with Graves disease.

This clonotype was counted many times. The genes are TRBV28 and TRBJ2-7; D gene uncertain. From germline, CDR1 is MDHEN and CDR2 SYDVKM. CDR3 length: 14 amino acids. Trimming pared 3 bases from V and 0 bases from J, leaving 9 bases between. This CDR3 reads CASSLWGNSYEQYF. The DNA for the CDR3 is TGTGCCAGCAGTTTGTGGGGTAACTCCTACGAGCAGTACTTC. Looking up the rest from reference TRBV28 and TRBJ2-7 gives the full variable domain: DVKVTQSSRYLVKRTGEKVFLECVQDMDHENMFWYRQDPGLGLRLIYFSYDVKMKEKGDIPEGYSVSREKKERFSLILESASTNQTSMYLCASSLWGNSYEQYFGPGTRLTVT.

This clonotype was found many times. The J gene is TRBJ2-1, the V gene TRBV29-1; a weak D match, TRBD2 (6 bases). Germline V gives CDR1 SQVTM, CDR2 ANQGSEA. This CDR3 has 13 residues. V dropped 7 bases and J dropped 1 base, with 11 bases sitting between them. The chain's CDR3 is CSDRDSSYNEQFF. The CDR3 DNA reads TGCAGCGACCGGGACTCTTCCTACAATGAGCAGTTCTTC.

This clonotype was seen many times. This sequence joins TRBV27 and TRBJ1-2; 8 bases are shared with TRBD1. The V gene end was trimmed by 3 bases and the J gene end by 4 bases; junction bases not matched to a gene: 4. From germline, CDR1 is MNHEY and CDR2 SMNVEV (reference sequence). This CDR3 contains 14 residues. CDR3 loop: CASSFGQGFYGYTF. The CDR3 nucleotides read TGTGCCAGCAGTTTTGGACAGGGCTTCTATGGCTACACCTTC.

The J gene is TRBJ2-1, the V gene TRBV9; a possible D gene is TRBD2 (6 bases). The CDR3 extends over 14 amino acids. CDR1 and CDR2 from the germline V gene are SGDLS and YYNGEE. V lost 4 bases to trimming and J lost 7 bases, with 15 bases between them. CDR3 sequence: CASSIGLPGNEQFF. CDR3 in DNA: TGTGCCAGCAGCATTGGACTACCCGGGAATGAGCAGTTCTTC.

Concerning this clonotype itself: This likely came from a read error, as a far larger clone is one base away. The chain uses TRBV7-9 and TRBJ2-5; 9 bases are shared with TRBD1. The germline V gene encodes CDR1 SEHNR and CDR2 FQNEAQ (reference sequence). This CDR3 spans 14 amino acids. CDR3 sequence reads: CASSLNRGQGTQYF. CDR3 DNA sequence: TGTGCCAGCAGCTTAAACAGGGGGCAAGGGACCCAGTACTTC.

This clonotype is a singleton in its sample. This chain links TRBV27 with TRBJ1-4; D possibly corresponds to TRBD1 (5 bases). The V gene lost 5 bases and the J gene lost 1 base, with 11 bases spanning the gap. The V gene's germline CDR1 is MNHEY and CDR2 SMNVEV (reference sequence). The CDR3 consists of 15 residues. CDR3 coding DNA: TGTGCCAGCAGTCCCATGGGGGAAACTAATGAAAAACTGTTTTTT. Encoded protein: CASSPMGETNEKLFF.

This clonotype was found a few times. The J gene is TRBJ2-1, the V gene TRBV5-1; the D is unclear. Germline-derived CDR1 and CDR2 are SGHRS and YFSETQ. This CDR3 is built from 12 residues. V was shortened by 4 bases and J by 9 bases, with 11 bases between the two germline ends. This CDR3 is CASSPSGGEQFF. As DNA, the CDR3 is TGCGCCAGCAGCCCTTCGGGCGGTGAGCAGTTCTTC.

This clonotype was seen at least ten times. The chain combines TRBV11-2 with TRBJ2-1; 14 bases agree with TRBD2. This CDR3 region has 20 residues. CDR1 is SGHAT, CDR2 FQNNGV, per germline. V trimming: 4 bases; J trimming: 0 bases; junction bases outside the gene matches: 11. The CDR3 loop reads CASSSFRTSGGRNSYNEQFF. Written as DNA, the CDR3 is TGTGCCAGCAGCTCTTTCCGGACTAGCGGGGGGCGAAACTCCTACAATGAGCAGTTCTTC.

CDR3 in DNA: TGTGCCAGCAGCTCCCGGGACAGGGGGTTTCACACCGGGGAGCTGTTTTTT. It translates to CASSSRDRGFHTGELFF. The V call is TRBV11-2, the J call TRBJ2-2, with 11 bases lining up with TRBD1. There are 17 residues in the CDR3. The V gene end was trimmed by 4 bases and the J gene end by 3 bases; junction bases not matched to a gene: 7. Germline V gives CDR1 SGHAT, CDR2 FQNNGV.

The chain uses TRBV5-1 and TRBJ2-7; D may be TRBD2 (7 bases). Trimming took 3 bases from V and 2 from J, leaving 15 bases between them. CDR3 length: 15 amino acids. Per germline, CDR1 SGHRS and CDR2 YFSETQ. CDR3 sequence: CASSSGWGGPYEQYF. CDR3 nucleotides: TGCGCCAGCAGCTCGGGGTGGGGGGGGCCCTACGAGCAGTACTTC.

This clonotype was picked up many times. This chain joins TRBV20-1 and TRBJ2-6, with D hard to call. The CDR3 runs to 13 residues. V lost 3 bases and J lost 0, with 3 bases in between. Per the germline V gene, CDR1 is DFQATT and CDR2 is SNEGSKA (reference sequence). CDR3 amino acids: CSASSSGANVLTF. In DNA, the CDR3 is TGCAGTGCTAGTTCCTCTGGGGCCAACGTCCTGACTTTC.

This clonotype was detected ten times or more. The chain is built from TRBV7-3 and TRBJ2-1; possible D gene TRBD1, 6 bases. The length of the CDR3 is 15 residues. Germline CDR1 reads SGHTA; CDR2 reads FQGTGA. V was shortened by 2 bases and J by 2 bases, with 10 bases between the two germline ends. CDR3 in DNA: TGTGCCAGCAGCTTATCAGGGGACACCTACAATGAGCAGTTCTTC. This codes for CASSLSGDTYNEQFF.

Remarks on this clonotype: With only one base between it and a far larger clone, this is likely a read error. The gene calls are TRBV7-9 and TRBJ1-1; D is possibly TRBD1 (6 bases). Germline CDR1 reads SEHNR; CDR2 reads FQNEAQ (reference sequence). This CDR3 comprises 14 residues. As DNA, the CDR3 is TGTGCCGGCAGCCCCCAGACAGGGAACACTGAAGCTTTCTTT. Protein: CAGSPQTGNTEAFF.

This clonotype appeared many times. The junction differs from germline at one of its ends, possibly a read error. Here the CDR3 DNA reads TGTGCCACCAGCAGAGATCGAGGTAGCTCCTACGAGCAGCACTTC. Translated, it gives CATSRDRGSSYEQHF. The chain joins TRBV15 to TRBJ2-7; D is uncertain. Germline lookup yields CDR1 LNHNV and CDR2 YYDKDF (reference sequence). The CDR3 loop spans 15 amino acids.

There are many counts of this clonotype. V gene TRBV6-1 combines with J gene TRBJ2-2; D not certain. There are 14 residues in the CDR3. Looked up from germline, CDR1 is MNHNS and CDR2 is SASEGT. The V gene lost 8 bases and the J gene lost 1 base, with 11 bases spanning the gap. The CDR3 DNA is TGTGCCAGCCTAAGGGAAGGGAACACCGGGGAGCTGTTTTTT. The encoded protein is CASLREGNTGELFF.

This clonotype has a count of ten or more. This chain connects TRBV2 to TRBJ2-3; no clear D. There are 14 residues in the CDR3. Germline values: CDR1 SNHLY, CDR2 FYNNEI. Trimming cost V 10 bases and J 6 bases, with 20 bases left between them. The CDR3 is CATQGWSVGDTQYF. CDR3 sequence (DNA): TGTGCCACCCAAGGCTGGTCAGTCGGGGATACGCAGTATTTT.

This clonotype was counted ten times or more. The rearrangement uses TRBV5-1 and TRBJ2-7; TRBD1 might be the D (6 bases). Germline values: CDR1 SGHRS, CDR2 YFSETQ. The CDR3 sequence is 14 residues long. V dropped 1 base and J dropped 5 bases, with 13 bases sitting between them. This CDR3 reads CASSLSRRGDEQYF. In DNA form, the CDR3 reads TGCGCCAGCAGCTTGTCTCGCAGGGGCGACGAGCAGTACTTC.

This clonotype was recorded at least ten times. This chain links TRBV18 with TRBJ1-2; TRBD1 might be the D (5 bases). Per germline, CDR1 KGHSH and CDR2 LQKENI. This CDR3 spans 15 amino acids. V gave up 3 bases and J gave up 0 bases, with 11 bases separating them. The CDR3 DNA follows: TGTGCCAGCTCACCCCAGGGAGAAACTAACTATGGCTACACCTTC. It is translated as CASSPQGETNYGYTF.

This clonotype appeared many times. The chain joins TRBV5-1 to TRBJ2-5; D is undetermined. Germline assignment: CDR1 SGHRS and CDR2 YFSETQ. The CDR3 spans 14 residues. V was clipped by 1 base and J by 0 bases, with 7 bases between them. CDR3 nucleotide sequence: TGCGCCAGCAGCTTGACGGGTTACCAAGAGACCCAGTACTTC. It codes for CASSLTGYQETQYF.

The sample holds a few counts of this clonotype. The CDR3 spells CASSYSTSGVDEQFF. CDR3 DNA sequence: TGTGCCAGCAGTTACTCGACTAGCGGGGTGGATGAGCAGTTCTTC. The gene calls are TRBV6-2 or TRBV6-3 and TRBJ2-1, with TRBD2 matching over 11 bases. CDR1 and CDR2 (germline): MNHEY, SVGEGT. V shed 0 bases and J 8 bases; nucleotides not matched to a gene: 3. CDR3 length equals 15 residues.

This clonotype appeared many times. The chain couples TRBV3-1 to TRBJ1-1; no clear D. The CDR3 runs 11 residues. V shed 5 bases and J shed 4 bases, with 5 bases lying between them. Germline V gene data show CDR1 as LGHDT and CDR2 as YNNKEL (reference sequence). CDR3 DNA sequence: TGTGCCAGCAGCGATGTCACTGAAGCTTTCTTT. Residues: CASSDVTEAFF.

V gene TRBV11-3 combines with J gene TRBJ2-1, with D possibly matching TRBD1 (5 bases). Trimming pared 1 base from V and 9 bases from J, leaving 16 bases between. The CDR3 runs 15 residues. The germline gives CDR1 SGHNT, CDR2 YENEEA. Here the CDR3 DNA reads TGTGCCAGCAGCTTAGCGGGCAGGGTAGCCGGTGAGCAGTTCTTC. Its translation is CASSLAGRVAGEQFF.

CDR3: CSVPTSGTMLGTQYF. CDR3 coding DNA: TGCAGCGTTCCGACTAGCGGGACGATGCTGGGGACCCAGTACTTC. The chain has TRBV29-1 and TRBJ2-5; 11 bases match TRBD2. Trimming cost V 5 bases and J 7 bases; bases outside gene matches: 12. The germline gives CDR1 SQVTM, CDR2 ANQGSEA. The CDR3 covers 15 residues.

This clonotype came up many times. V usage is TRBV6-1 and J usage is TRBJ1-6; 8 nucleotides agree with TRBD1. There are 14 residues in the CDR3. Losses at the gene ends were 10 bases for V and 6 bases for J; bases not matched to a gene: 8. Looked up from germline, CDR1 is MNHNS and CDR2 is SASEGT. In DNA form, the CDR3 reads TGTGCCACCATCCGGGACAGGTCTAATTCACCCCTCCACTTT. Translating it yields CATIRDRSNSPLHF.

Notes on this clonotype: This likely stems from a read error, as it lies one base from a far larger clone. This chain joins TRBV7-2 and TRBJ2-5; TRBD1 agrees at 7 bases. The CDR3 extends over 14 amino acids. In germline, CDR1 is SGHTA, CDR2 FQGNSA. As DNA, the CDR3 is TGTGCCAGCGGCTTAGACAGGGCTCAAGAGACCCAGTACTTC. Protein product: CASGLDRAQETQYF. Together with reference TRBV7-2 and TRBJ2-5, the CDR3 gives the full variable domain: GAGVSQSPSNKVTEKGKDVELRCDPISGHTALYWYRQSLGQGLEFLIYFQGNSAPDKSGLPSDRFSAERTGGSVSTLTIQRTQQEDSAVYLCASGLDRAQETQYFGPGTRLLVL.

This clonotype was seen many times. This chain uses TRBV20-1 with TRBJ1-3; D might be TRBD1 (6 bases). With 5 bases removed from V and 8 bases from J, the gap between germline ends came to 13 bases. CDR3 length: 12 residues. The germline CDR1 and CDR2 sequences are DFQATT and SNEGSKA (reference sequence). CDR3 region: CSAHLGGHTIYF. For the CDR3, the DNA is TGCAGTGCTCATTTGGGGGGCCACACCATATATTTT.

This clonotype showed up many times. The V gene is TRBV6-1, the J gene TRBJ1-1; D remains unclear. The CDR3 has 15 amino acids. The V gene lost 5 bases and the J gene lost 5 bases, with 18 bases spanning the gap. Germline V CDR1 and CDR2: MNHNS, SASEGT. The CDR3 loop reads CASSPRLMEGTEAFF. In DNA form, the CDR3 reads TGTGCCAGCAGTCCCAGACTGATGGAGGGTACTGAAGCTTTCTTT.

The sample holds a few counts of this clonotype. The chain joins TRBV6-1 to TRBJ1-4, with no clear D. The V gene's germline CDR1 is MNHNS and CDR2 SASEGT. V shed 6 bases and J shed 0 bases, with 14 bases lying between them. The CDR3 extends over 16 amino acids. CDR3 loop: CASRDPGYATNEKLFF. DNA for the CDR3: TGTGCCAGCAGAGACCCGGGCTACGCAACTAATGAAAAACTGTTTTTT.

This clonotype appeared a few times. Being one base from a much bigger clone, this may be a read error. This chain joins TRBV4-1 and TRBJ1-1; tentatively, D is TRBD1 (5 bases). Germline-derived CDR1 and CDR2 are MGHRA and YSYEKL. V lost 0 bases, J lost 7 bases, and 18 bases lay in between. The CDR3 is made up of 16 amino acids. CDR3 protein: CASSQEGRGDDSEAFF. The DNA of the CDR3 is TGCGCCAGCAGCCAAGAGGGAAGAGGGGACGACAGTGAAGCTTTCTTT.

The chain has TRBV6-5 and TRBJ2-7; 9 nucleotides agree with TRBD1. The CDR3 has 20 amino acids. Germline V CDR1 and CDR2: MNHEY, SVGAGI. Trimming removed 2 bases from V and 3 bases from J; junction bases left unmatched: 20. The CDR3 DNA follows: TGTGCCAGCAGTTACCCCCGCCGGGACAGGGATCCAATAGGCTTCTACGAGCAGTACTTC. It is translated as CASSYPRRDRDPIGFYEQYF.

As concerns this clonotype: One end of the junction does not line up with germline, which may come from a read error. The V gene is TRBV7-8, the J gene TRBJ2-2; a weak D match, TRBD1 (5 bases). The CDR3 runs 13 residues. CDR1 is SGHVS and CDR2 is FQNEAQ in the germline V gene. The CDR3 nucleotides are TGTGCCGGCAGAACAGGAATCACCGGGGAGCTGTTTTTT. Encoded protein: CAGRTGITGELFF.

The CDR3 DNA is TGTGCCAGCAGCTCCAATACGAACACTGAAGCTTTCTTT. It translates to CASSSNTNTEAFF. The chain uses TRBV11-1 and TRBJ1-1, with D hard to call. Germline values: CDR1 SGHAT, CDR2 FQDESV (reference sequence). The CDR3 runs to 13 residues. Trimming shortened V by 4 bases and J by 1 base, and 7 bases separated the two germline ends.